This TCR beta chain comes out of a study of sequential checkpoint blockade in melanoma. Study-level background: First-line arms were nivolumab then ipilimumab, or the reverse, randomized 1:1. Maintenance nivolumab came after either treatment sequence.

The sample's treatment: randomized to nivolumab then ipilimumab (arm A) or the reverse (arm B). PBMC sorting kept live CD3+CD8+ cells without CD19 or CD56. CDR3 size: 15 residues. V lost 0 bases to trimming and J lost 1 base, with 10 bases between them. Per germline, CDR1 SGHNT and CDR2 YYREEE (reference sequence). Using immunoSEQ multiplex PCR, the repertoire was profiled, and TCRdb retains in-frame clones only, with some absent. Among 17,000 or so clones listed, 70% were seen once. V usage is TRBV5-4 and J usage is TRBJ2-5; TRBD2 might be the D (5 bases). The sample here was CD8+ T cells sorted from blood (inferred from file names), taken from a patient given nivolumab and ipilimumab in sequence. This receptor was identified in a human donor with melanoma. CDR3 bases: TGTGCCAGCAGCTTGGGGACGGAGGTCCAAGAGACCCAGTACTTC. The encoded protein is CASSLGTEVQETQYF. The full variable domain, rest sourced from reference TRBV5-4 and TRBJ2-5, is ETGVTQSPTHLIKTRGQQVTLRCSSQSGHNTVSWYQQALGQGPQFIFQYYREEENGRGNFPPRFSGLQFPNYSSELNVNALELDDSALYLCASSLGTEVQETQYFGPGTRLLVL.